This TCR beta chain was documented in a study of blood T cell repertoires in COVID-19. Overall study context: There were acute and convalescent COVID-19 samples, and they came from the United States, Italy and Spain.

This clone showed up just once. Adults between roughly 18 and 89 years of age took part from about two dozen US areas. What the recovered Cohort 3 donors had was two negative PCRs, clearance, or symptom resolution. Original processing methods: The assay estimated nucleated cells by amplifying reference gene primers. Measured with immunoSEQ multiplex PCR; TCRdb has only the in-frame clones, and not every one. V, J and clone size reflect that table, while D and trimming were determined from the DNA. This sample has fewer than 250,000 clones, with approximately 84% found just once. The V gene's germline CDR1 is WSHSY and CDR2 SAAADI. Trimming took 2 bases from V and 0 from J; bases not matched to a gene: 5. This CDR3 region has 17 residues.

Sequencing was performed on PBMCs or T cells enriched from blood (not recorded which). This clonotype originated in a woman between 25 and 40 years old who had recovered from COVID-19. V and J are TRBV10-2 and TRBJ2-2; 8 bases agree with TRBD1. The CDR3 nucleotides read TGCGCCAGCAGTGAGAAAGGACAGGGTTCGAACACCGGGGAGCTGTTTTTT. It encodes CASSEKGQGSNTGELFF.